The 27 T cell receptor beta chains listed next were all sequenced from one sample in a study of blood T cell repertoires in COVID-19 (TCRdb year 2020). Libraries were constructed by the immunoSEQ multiplex PCR assay. As stored in TCRdb, this immuneACCESS dataset retains in-frame rearrangements with V and J assigned. A fraction of the clones does not appear; measured against another copy, unresolved V genes explain less than half of the discrepancy, and the remainder lacks a known reason. Recorded for this sample are approximately 200,000 clones; about 85% of them occurred a single time. The ten largest make up around 0.98% of the sample. The sample was peripheral blood. The receptors stem from a man aged 35-49 years with acute or convalescent COVID-19.

CDR3 DNA sequence: TGTGCCAGCAGCTCGGGTAACAGGAATTCACCCCTCCACTTT. Its protein is CASSSGNRNSPLHF. The V call is TRBV5-4, the J call TRBJ1-6; D is possibly TRBD1 (5 bases). Germline V CDR1 and CDR2: SGHNT, YYREEE (reference sequence). The V and J ends lost 3 bases and 7 bases respectively, with 11 bases between them. The CDR3 consists of 14 residues.

The chain carries TRBV6-5 and TRBJ1-2, with TRBD1 identical over 9 bases. Germline CDR1 is MNHEY and CDR2 is SVGAGI. The V gene end was trimmed by 2 bases and the J gene end by 8 bases; junction bases not matched to a gene: 9. CDR3 length: 15 residues. CDR3 sequence: CASSYQGTGTKGYTF. CDR3 bases: TGTGCCAGCAGTTACCAGGGGACAGGGACGAAGGGCTACACCTTC.

The V call is TRBV6-6, the J call TRBJ2-2; D ambiguous. Germline V gene sequence: CDR1 MNHNY, CDR2 SVGAGI (reference sequence). The CDR3 contains 11 residues. V lost 8 bases, J lost 7 bases, and 8 bases lay in between. DNA for the CDR3: TGTGCCAGCTTCGGAGACGGGGAGCTGTTTTTT. Its translation is CASFGDGELFF.

A few counts support this clone. The V and J genes are TRBV29-1 and TRBJ1-2; maybe TRBD1 (6 bases). Germline V gene sequence: CDR1 SQVTM, CDR2 ANQGSEA. V dropped 6 bases and J dropped 0 bases, with 11 bases sitting between them. The CDR3 consists of 13 residues. CDR3 nucleotides: TGCAGCGTCCGACAGGCAGCTAACTATGGCTACACCTTC. Its protein is CSVRQAANYGYTF.

This chain uses TRBV3-1 (or the pseudogene TRBV3-2) with TRBJ1-2; no clear D. V shed 1 base and J shed 1 base, with 7 bases lying between them. Germline assignment: CDR1 LGHDT and CDR2 YNNKEL (reference sequence). This CDR3 spans 14 amino acids. The CDR3 here is CASSQGAVNYGYTF. The CDR3 DNA reads TGTGCCAGCAGCCAAGGCGCCGTTAACTATGGCTACACCTTC.

The gene calls are TRBV27 and TRBJ1-4; D gene unclear. The CDR3 runs 11 residues. V was clipped by 3 bases and J by 7 bases, with 3 bases between them. Per germline, CDR1 MNHEY and CDR2 SMNVEV (reference sequence). The CDR3, as DNA: TGTGCCAGCAGTTTCGGTGAAAAACTGTTTTTT. Its translation is CASSFGEKLFF. Using reference TRBV27 and TRBJ1-4 for the parts outside the CDR3, the full variable domain is EAQVTQNPRYLITVTGKKLTVTCSQNMNHEYMSWYRQDPGLGLRQIYYSMNVEVTDKGDVPEGYKVSRKEKRNFPLILESPSPNQTSLYFCASSFGEKLFFGSGTQLSVL.

The chain carries TRBV19 and TRBJ2-4, with TRBD2 identical over 8 bases. The CDR3 is 15 residues long. Germline CDR1 and CDR2: LNHDA and SQIVND (reference sequence). Unmatched junction bases numbered 9, after V lost 5 bases and J lost 6 bases. The CDR3 spells CASSFLTSGGNIQYF. CDR3 DNA sequence: TGTGCCAGTAGTTTTCTTACTAGCGGTGGAAACATTCAGTACTTC.

The chain combines TRBV19 with TRBJ1-4, with 7 bases that match TRBD1. Per germline, CDR1 LNHDA and CDR2 SQIVND (reference sequence). CDR3 length: 15 amino acids. V gave up 5 bases and J gave up 8 bases; unmatched junction bases: 11. As DNA, the CDR3 is TGTGCCAGTAGTCCAATCGGGACAGTGAGAGAAAAACTGTTTTTT. It encodes CASSPIGTVREKLFF.

There are a few counts of this clone. V is TRBV19 and J is TRBJ1-1; D is undetermined. Trimming took off 6 bases at V and 6 bases at J, with 14 bases between the two ends. From germline, CDR1 is LNHDA and CDR2 SQIVND (reference sequence). The CDR3 runs 13 residues. CDR3 in amino acids: CASSFPRRSEAFF. CDR3 nucleotide sequence: TGTGCCAGTAGCTTCCCCAGGAGGTCTGAAGCTTTCTTT.

The chain uses TRBV24-1 and TRBJ2-2, with 8 bases fitting TRBD1. V dropped 7 bases and J dropped 1; count of bases not matched to a gene: 1. Germline V gene sequence: CDR1 KGHDR, CDR2 SFDVKD. This CDR3 has 14 amino acids. The CDR3 spells CATRGTGNTGELFF. The CDR3 region has the DNA TGTGCCACCAGGGGGACAGGGAACACCGGGGAGCTGTTTTTT.

V and J are TRBV7-9 and TRBJ1-2, with unresolved D. V dropped 5 bases and J dropped 0 bases, with 19 bases sitting between them. The CDR3 runs to 17 residues. Germline V gene lookup returns CDR1 SEHNR and CDR2 FQNEAQ (reference sequence). The CDR3 region has the DNA TGTGCCAGCAGCCACCCGTTGGTGGGCCAGTCTAACTATGGCTACACCTTC. It is translated as CASSHPLVGQSNYGYTF.

The rearrangement joins TRBV27 to TRBJ2-7; 12 bases align to TRBD1. Germline CDR1 MNHEY, CDR2 SMNVEV (reference sequence). This CDR3 is 15 amino acids long. After removal of 3 bases from V and 1 base from J, the junction contained 1 base not matched to a gene. CDR3 sequence: CASSLGQGASYEQYF. The CDR3 DNA reads TGTGCCAGCAGTTTGGGACAGGGGGCATCCTACGAGCAGTACTTC.

The chain links TRBV7-2 to TRBJ2-7, with 7 bases matching TRBD2. The CDR3 sequence is 14 residues long. Trimming removed 5 bases from V and 4 bases from J; junction bases left unmatched: 8. CDR1 is SGHTA, CDR2 FQGNSA, per germline. CDR3 residues: CASSPGVGGYEQYF. Written as DNA, the CDR3 is TGTGCCAGCAGCCCCGGGGTGGGGGGGTACGAGCAGTACTTC.

The chain links TRBV30 to TRBJ1-4; the match to TRBD1 covers 9 bases. With V trimmed by 7 bases and J by 7 bases, 7 bases remained unmatched. The CDR3 is made up of 13 amino acids. Germline CDR1 reads GTSNPN; CDR2 reads SVGIG (reference sequence). As DNA, the CDR3 is TGTGCCTTTCGTACAGGGGGCGTTGAAAAACTGTTTTTT. Its protein is CAFRTGGVEKLFF.

The chain employs TRBV18 and TRBJ2-7; 10 positions agree with TRBD1. The ends lost 6 bases at V and 1 base at J; junction bases unmatched: 6. Germline assignment: CDR1 KGHSH and CDR2 LQKENI. The CDR3 is made up of 15 amino acids. The CDR3: CASSLRDRGSYEQYF. DNA of the CDR3: TGTGCCAGCTCTCTCCGGGACAGGGGTTCCTACGAGCAGTACTTC. Based on the CDR3 plus reference TRBV18 and TRBJ2-7, the full variable domain is NAGVMQNPRHLVRRRGQEARLRCSPMKGHSHVYWYRQLPEEGLKFMVYLQKENIIDESGMPKERFSAEFPKEGPSILRIQQVVRGDSAAYFCASSLRDRGSYEQYFGPGTRLTVT.

The genes are TRBV5-6 and TRBJ1-2, with 10 bases that match TRBD1. The CDR3 loop spans 16 amino acids. With 6 bases clipped from V and 2 bases from J, the junction kept 10 bases outside the gene matches. In germline, CDR1 is SGHDT, CDR2 YYEEEE. CDR3 nucleotide sequence: TGTGCCAGCACCCGACCGGGACAGGGGATGAACTATGGCTACACCTTC. The encoded protein is CASTRPGQGMNYGYTF.

This sequence joins TRBV9 and TRBJ2-7, with D perhaps matching TRBD1 (6 bases). CDR3 length equals 16 residues. Per germline, CDR1 SGDLS and CDR2 YYNGEE. Trimming removed 0 bases at V and 3 bases at J, with 16 bases between. The CDR3 loop reads CASSVASAGAGYEQYF. The DNA for the CDR3 is TGTGCCAGCAGCGTAGCTTCGGCAGGGGCTGGCTACGAGCAGTACTTC.

The chain joins TRBV3-1 (or the pseudogene TRBV3-2) to TRBJ1-2, with 8 bases aligning to TRBD1. The CDR3 length is 13 residues. The V and J ends lost 1 base and 8 bases, in that order; junction bases with no gene match: 3. Germline values: CDR1 LGHDT, CDR2 YNNKEL (reference sequence). The CDR3 sequence is CASSQGSGGGYTF. The DNA for the CDR3 is TGTGCCAGCAGCCAAGGGTCAGGGGGCGGCTACACCTTC.

This sequence joins TRBV18 and TRBJ2-6; the D is unclear. The CDR3 has 17 residues. CDR1 KGHSH and CDR2 LQKENI come from the germline V gene. V lost 2 bases, J lost 3 bases, and 14 bases lay in between. The CDR3 reads CASSPIALGVGANVLTF. The CDR3 DNA reads as TGTGCCAGCTCACCAATCGCATTAGGAGTTGGGGCCAACGTCCTGACTTTC. The variable domain in full, completed from reference TRBV18 and TRBJ2-6, reads NAGVMQNPRHLVRRRGQEARLRCSPMKGHSHVYWYRQLPEEGLKFMVYLQKENIIDESGMPKERFSAEFPKEGPSILRIQQVVRGDSAAYFCASSPIALGVGANVLTFGAGSRLTVL.

CDR3 nucleotide sequence: TGTGCCAGCAGCCAGCGGGGGGGCCCTGGAGAGACCCAGTACTTC. As protein: CASSQRGGPGETQYF. The chain combines TRBV7-3 with TRBJ2-5; the match to TRBD2 covers 10 bases. The CDR3 loop spans 15 amino acids. After removal of 5 bases from V and 4 bases from J, the junction contained 7 bases not matched to a gene. Germline V gene sequence: CDR1 SGHTA, CDR2 FQGTGA.

V gene TRBV28 combines with J gene TRBJ2-7; TRBD1 matches at 9 bases. There are 16 residues in the CDR3. The junction had 12 bases not matched to a gene; V was cut back by 4 bases and J by 5 bases. Germline loops: CDR1 MDHEN, CDR2 SYDVKM. The CDR3 here is CASSSRQGTGKDEQYF. DNA of the CDR3: TGTGCCAGCAGTTCAAGGCAAGGGACAGGGAAGGACGAGCAGTACTTC.

The chain is built from TRBV18 and TRBJ2-7; possible D gene TRBD2, 6 bases. This CDR3 region has 18 residues. The V and J ends lost 2 bases and 1 base respectively, with 21 bases between them. The germline V gene encodes CDR1 KGHSH and CDR2 LQKENI. The CDR3 protein is CASSPSGGTGPGSYEQYF. For the CDR3, the DNA is TGTGCCAGCTCACCAAGTGGGGGGACGGGGCCCGGGTCCTACGAGCAGTACTTC.

V and J are TRBV19 and TRBJ2-1; 7 bases match TRBD1. V trimming: 6 bases; J trimming: 0 bases; junction bases outside the gene matches: 5. Per germline, CDR1 LNHDA and CDR2 SQIVND (reference sequence). The CDR3 runs 15 residues. In DNA, the CDR3 is TGTGCCAGTAGGCCGACAGGGAGCTCCTACAATGAGCAGTTCTTC. Its translation: CASRPTGSSYNEQFF.

The CDR3 protein is CASSDSRRGDQPQHF. The CDR3 bases are TGTGCCAGCAGTGACTCAAGGAGAGGAGATCAGCCCCAGCATTTT. The chain recombines TRBV6-4 with TRBJ1-5, with no clear D. Deletions cut 0 bases from V and 5 bases from J, with 11 bases between. The CDR3 extends over 15 amino acids. The germline CDR1 and CDR2 sequences are MRHNA and SNTAGT.

This clone was detected only a few times. The chain recombines TRBV10-3 with TRBJ1-2, with D hard to call. V lost 5 bases and J lost 8, with 15 bases in between. The V gene's germline CDR1 is ENHRY and CDR2 SYGVKD. This CDR3 spans 13 amino acids. The chain's CDR3 is CAISSDLSEGYTF. The CDR3 region has the DNA TGTGCCATCAGTTCTGACCTGTCGGAGGGCTACACCTTC.

The chain uses TRBV12-3 or TRBV12-4 and TRBJ1-2; D call uncertain. The V end was cut by 7 bases, the J end by 4 bases, with 10 bases between. CDR3 length equals 12 residues. CDR3 nucleotides: TGTGCCAGCACCTTGGGAGTCTATGGCTACACCTTC. This sequence encodes CASTLGVYGYTF.

The rearrangement links TRBV30 to TRBJ1-1; D not certain. Germline CDR1 GTSNPN, CDR2 SVGIG (reference sequence). The V end was cut by 0 bases, the J end by 3 bases, with 8 bases between. This CDR3 is built from 13 residues. The DNA for the CDR3 is TGTGCCTGGAGTGTACGCGGGGACACTGAAGCTTTCTTT. It translates to CAWSVRGDTEAFF.